A single count supports the clone carrying this TCR beta chain. Assay: immunoSEQ multiplex PCR; the TCRdb copy retains only in-frame clones and omits some. The table includes under 300,000 clones, 89% detected once. Unmatched junction bases numbered 12, after V lost 3 bases and J lost 12 bases. In germline, CDR1 is SEHNR, CDR2 FQNEAQ (reference sequence). The CDR3 spans 15 residues. The source of the sample is a study of blood T cell repertoires in COVID-19. In the study overall: Whether acute or convalescent, the COVID-19 samples came from the United States, Italy and Spain.

The chain couples TRBV7-9 to TRBJ2-1; TRBD2 agrees at 9 bases. The sequence was collected from a woman aged 40 to 55 who had recovered from COVID-19. Sequencing was done on a sample of peripheral blood. The CDR3 DNA reads as TGTGCCAGCAGCTTGTGGTCTAGCGGGGACCTGGGGCAGTTCTTC. Protein: CASSLWSSGDLGQFF.